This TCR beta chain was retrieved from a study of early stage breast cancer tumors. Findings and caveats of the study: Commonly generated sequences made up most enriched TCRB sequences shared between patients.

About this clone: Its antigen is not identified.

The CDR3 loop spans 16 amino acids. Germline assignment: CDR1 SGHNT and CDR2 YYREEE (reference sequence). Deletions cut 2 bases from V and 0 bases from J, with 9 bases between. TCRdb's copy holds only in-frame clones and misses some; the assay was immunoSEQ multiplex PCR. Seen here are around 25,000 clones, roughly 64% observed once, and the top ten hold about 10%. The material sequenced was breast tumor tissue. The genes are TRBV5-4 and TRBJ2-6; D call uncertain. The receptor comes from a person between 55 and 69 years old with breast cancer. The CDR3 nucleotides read TGTGCCAGCAGCTTTTCAACAAGCTCTGGGGCCAACGTCCTGACTTTC. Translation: CASSFSTSSGANVLTF.